This is a list of T cell receptor beta chains from one sample in a study of CD8 T cells in Susac syndrome. Via MiXCR, TCRdb re-called the immunoSEQ multiplex PCR reads, giving one row per CDR3 protein. The sample comprises some 400,000 distinct CDR3 sequences, 85% of which are singletons, and 0.09% to 0.15% rests with the top ten. Sequenced: CD8+ T cells from PBMCs. The receptors stem from a human donor with multiple sclerosis. The CDR3 runs from the conserved cysteine through the conserved F or W. The D gene is left open where the match is weak. Only some rows state a clone size, as once, few, many or a class for expanded clones.

d_call	clone_size	j_call	v_call	cdr3_aa	cdr3_nt
TRBD1	NA	TRBJ1-1	TRBV6-1	CASSGGQGNTEAFF	TGTGCCAGCAGTGGGGGACAGGGGAACACTGAAGCTTTCTTT
TRBD2	NA	TRBJ2-1	TRBV27	CASSLNSGTSYEQFF	TGTGCCAGCAGTCTCAACTCCGGGACTAGCTATGAGCAGTTCTTC
TRBD2	once	TRBJ2-3	TRBV4-2	CASSQSSGGTDTQYF	TGTGCCAGCAGCCAGTCAAGCGGGGGCACAGATACGCAGTATTTT
NA	NA	TRBJ2-7	TRBV11-2	CASSPGAVEQYF	TGTGCCAGCAGCCCAGGGGCTGTCGAGCAGTACTTC
NA	few	TRBJ2-7	TRBV4-1	CASSQNYEQYF	TGCGCCAGCAGCCAGAACTACGAGCAGTACTTC
TRBD1	NA	TRBJ2-1	TRBV12-3/TRBV12-4	CASSLARTGSGNNEQFF	TGTGCCAGCAGTTTAGCCCGGACAGGGTCGGGGAACAATGAGCAGTTCTTC
TRBD2	once	TRBJ2-1	TRBV7-6	CASSLSGGASNEQFF	TGTGCCAGCAGCTTAAGCGGGGGGGCCTCAAATGAGCAGTTCTTC
TRBD1	NA	TRBJ1-3	TRBV7-9	CASSATGVASGNTIYF	TGTGCCAGCAGCGCCACAGGGGTCGCCTCTGGAAACACCATATATTTT
NA	NA	TRBJ1-1	TRBV30	CAWGDGLNTEAFF	TGTGCCTGGGGGGACGGATTGAACACTGAAGCTTTCTTT
TRBD1	NA	TRBJ1-1	TRBV12-3/TRBV12-4	CASSLFSGGTEAFF	TGTGCCAGCAGTCTTTTCTCAGGGGGGACTGAAGCTTTCTTT
NA	NA	TRBJ2-1	TRBV11-2	CASSLDHRVGYNEQFF	TGTGCCAGCAGCTTAGATCACAGGGTGGGCTACAATGAGCAGTTCTTC
NA	NA	TRBJ2-3	TRBV27	CASSLSSLVMDTQYF	TGTGCCAGCAGTTTATCGTCTCTAGTCATGGATACGCAGTATTTT
TRBD1	NA	TRBJ2-1	TRBV19	CASSIDPDRGSSMEQFF	TGTGCCAGTAGTATAGACCCCGACAGGGGCTCCTCGATGGAGCAGTTCTTC
TRBD2	NA	TRBJ2-2	TRBV29-1	CSVLAGEGTGELFF	TGCAGCGTACTAGCGGGAGAGGGGACCGGGGAGCTGTTTTTT
TRBD1	once	TRBJ2-7	TRBV6-5	CASSWTGGAYEQYF	TGTGCCAGCAGTTGGACAGGGGGCGCGTACGAGCAGTACTTC
NA	NA	TRBJ2-7	TRBV15	CATGTETYEQYF	TGTGCCACCGGGACTGAAACCTACGAGCAGTACTTC